The TCR beta chain under discussion was sequenced for a study of cytomegalovirus exposure and HLA in healthy donors. Study findings and constraints: Highest at DRB1 and lowest at HLA-C, TCR association rates differed among HLA loci in a later analysis.

With 60 Vbeta and 13 Jbeta primers, the PCR was carried out. Here immunoSEQ multiplex PCR was the method, and the copy in TCRdb shows in-frame clones only, minus some. The sample includes some 110,000 clones, around 82% of them seen just once. The CDR3 runs to 16 residues. The J segment lost 7 bases and the V segment lost 4 bases, leaving 9 bases of the junction unmatched. Germline values: CDR1 SGHRS, CDR2 YFSETQ. A remark on this clone: Its matching antigen is unknown.

Among the donors, all were healthy bone marrow donors. The receptor's source is a woman in her thirties or forties in good health and CMV-seronegative. V is TRBV5-1 and J is TRBJ2-1, with TRBD2 matching over 12 bases. The sequenced sample was PBMCs. In DNA form, the CDR3 reads TGCGCCAGCAGCCAACTCCTAGCGGGAGGGGGGAATGAGCAGTTCTTC. This codes for CASSQLLAGGGNEQFF. The entire variable domain, with the rest obtained from reference TRBV5-1 and TRBJ2-1, is as follows: KAGVTQTPRYLIKTRGQQVTLSCSPISGHRSVSWYQQTPGQGLQFLFEYFSETQRNKGNFPGRFSGRQFSNSRSEMNVSTLELGDSALYLCASSQLLAGGGNEQFFGPGTRLTVL.